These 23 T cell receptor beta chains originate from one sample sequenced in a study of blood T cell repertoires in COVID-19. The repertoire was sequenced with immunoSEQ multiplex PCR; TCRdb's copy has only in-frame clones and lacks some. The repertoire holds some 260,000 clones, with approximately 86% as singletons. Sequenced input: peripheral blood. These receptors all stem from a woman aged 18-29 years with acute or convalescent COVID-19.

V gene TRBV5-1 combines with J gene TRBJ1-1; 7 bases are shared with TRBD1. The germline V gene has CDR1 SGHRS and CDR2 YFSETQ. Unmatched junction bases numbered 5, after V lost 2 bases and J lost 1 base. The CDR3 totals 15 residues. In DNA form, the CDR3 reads TGCGCCAGCAGCTTAAGGACAGGCAGGAACACTGAAGCTTTCTTT. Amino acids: CASSLRTGRNTEAFF.

The CDR3 DNA reads as TGCAGCGTTGATTTGCCAGGGACCTACGAGCAGTACTTC. Translating gives CSVDLPGTYEQYF. The rearrangement uses TRBV29-1 and TRBJ2-7, with D possibly TRBD1 on 5 matching bases. CDR3 length: 13 amino acids. Trimming left V 3 bases short and J 2 bases short, with 11 bases between. Germline CDR1 and CDR2: SQVTM and ANQGSEA.

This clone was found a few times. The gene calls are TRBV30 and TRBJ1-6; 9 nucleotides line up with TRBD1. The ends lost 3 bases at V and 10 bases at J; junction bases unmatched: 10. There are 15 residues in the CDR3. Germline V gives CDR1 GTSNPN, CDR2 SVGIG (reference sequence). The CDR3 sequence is CAWSGWGQGKSPLHF. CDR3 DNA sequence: TGTGCCTGGAGCGGTTGGGGACAGGGTAAATCACCCCTCCACTTT. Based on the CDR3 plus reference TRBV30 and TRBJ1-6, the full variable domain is SQTIHQWPATLVQPVGSPLSLECTVEGTSNPNLYWYRQAAGRGLQLLFYSVGIGQISSEVPQNLSASRPQDRQFILSSKKLLLSDSGFYLCAWSGWGQGKSPLHFGNGTRLTVT.

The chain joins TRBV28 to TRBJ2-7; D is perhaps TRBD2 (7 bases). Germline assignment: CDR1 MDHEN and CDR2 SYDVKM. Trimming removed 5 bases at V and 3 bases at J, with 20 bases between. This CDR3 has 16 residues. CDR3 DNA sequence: TGTGCCAGCAGTCCCTTGGGGGGGCCCCAAAGCTACGAGCAGTACTTC. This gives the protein CASSPLGGPQSYEQYF.

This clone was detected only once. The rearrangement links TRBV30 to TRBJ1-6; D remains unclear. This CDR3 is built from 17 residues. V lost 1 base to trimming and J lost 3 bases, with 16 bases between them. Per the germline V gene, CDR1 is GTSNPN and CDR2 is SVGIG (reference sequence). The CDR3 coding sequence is TGTGCCTGGAGTGCGGGTCCCCTTGCAGTCTATAATTCACCCCTCCACTTT. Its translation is CAWSAGPLAVYNSPLHF.

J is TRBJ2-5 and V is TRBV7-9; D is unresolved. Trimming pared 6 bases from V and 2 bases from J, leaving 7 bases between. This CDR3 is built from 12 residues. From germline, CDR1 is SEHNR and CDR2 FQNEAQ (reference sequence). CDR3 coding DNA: TGTGCCAGCAGGTCCCAACAAGAGACCCAGTACTTC. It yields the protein CASRSQQETQYF.

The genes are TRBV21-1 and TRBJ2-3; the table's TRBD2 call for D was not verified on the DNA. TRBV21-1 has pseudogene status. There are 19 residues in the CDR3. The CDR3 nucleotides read TGTGCCAGCAGCATGAAACTAGCGGGAGAACTTAGAAGCACAGATACGCAGTATTTT. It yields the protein CASSMKLAGELRSTDTQYF.

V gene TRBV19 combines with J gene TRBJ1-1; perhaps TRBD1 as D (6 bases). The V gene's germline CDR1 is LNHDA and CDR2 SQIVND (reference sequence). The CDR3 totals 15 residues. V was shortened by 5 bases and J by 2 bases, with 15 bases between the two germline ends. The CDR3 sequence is CASSLQGTGNTEAFF. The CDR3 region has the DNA TGTGCCAGTAGTCTGCAGGGGACGGGAAACACTGAAGCTTTCTTT.

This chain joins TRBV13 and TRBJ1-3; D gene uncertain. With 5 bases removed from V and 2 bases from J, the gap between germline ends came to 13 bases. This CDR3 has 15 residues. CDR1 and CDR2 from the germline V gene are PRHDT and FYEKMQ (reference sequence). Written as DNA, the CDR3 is TGTGCCAGCAGCGAACCCGCGGAGACTGGAAACACCATATATTTT. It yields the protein CASSEPAETGNTIYF.

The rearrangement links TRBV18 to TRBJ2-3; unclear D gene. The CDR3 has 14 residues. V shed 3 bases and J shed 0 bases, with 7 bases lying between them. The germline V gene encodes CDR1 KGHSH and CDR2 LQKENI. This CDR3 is CASSPQRSTDTQYF. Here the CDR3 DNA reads TGTGCCAGCTCACCCCAGAGGAGCACAGATACGCAGTATTTT.

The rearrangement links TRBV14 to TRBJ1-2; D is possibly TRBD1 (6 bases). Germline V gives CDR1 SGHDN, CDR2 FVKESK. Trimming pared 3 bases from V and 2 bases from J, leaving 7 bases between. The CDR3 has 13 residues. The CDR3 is CASSHGQNYGYTF. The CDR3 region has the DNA TGTGCCAGCAGCCATGGACAGAACTATGGCTACACCTTC.

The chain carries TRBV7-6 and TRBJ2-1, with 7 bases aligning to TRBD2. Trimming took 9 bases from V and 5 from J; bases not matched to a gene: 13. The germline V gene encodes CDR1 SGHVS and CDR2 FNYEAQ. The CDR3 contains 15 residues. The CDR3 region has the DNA TGTGCCAGTAGTCCCGCGGGACTAACTAACAATGAGCAGTTCTTC. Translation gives CASSPAGLTNNEQFF.

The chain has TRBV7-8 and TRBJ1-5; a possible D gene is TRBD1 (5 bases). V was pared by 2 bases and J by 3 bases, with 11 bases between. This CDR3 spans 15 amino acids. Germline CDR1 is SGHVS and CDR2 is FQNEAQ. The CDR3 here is CASSLWGGNNQPQHF. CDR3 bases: TGTGCCAGCAGCTTATGGGGGGGGAACAATCAGCCCCAGCATTTT.

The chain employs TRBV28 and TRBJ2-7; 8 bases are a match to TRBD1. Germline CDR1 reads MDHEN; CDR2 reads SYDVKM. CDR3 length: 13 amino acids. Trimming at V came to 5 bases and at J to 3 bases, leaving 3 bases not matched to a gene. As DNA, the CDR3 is TGTGCCAGCAGTCTAACAGGGGGCTACGAGCAGTACTTC. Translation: CASSLTGGYEQYF.

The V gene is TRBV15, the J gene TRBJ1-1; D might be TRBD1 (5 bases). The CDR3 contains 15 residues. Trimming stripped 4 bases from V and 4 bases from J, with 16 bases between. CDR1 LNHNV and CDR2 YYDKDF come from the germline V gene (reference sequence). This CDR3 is CATSTERGVGTEAFF. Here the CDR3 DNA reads TGTGCCACCAGCACCGAACGGGGGGTCGGCACTGAAGCTTTCTTT.

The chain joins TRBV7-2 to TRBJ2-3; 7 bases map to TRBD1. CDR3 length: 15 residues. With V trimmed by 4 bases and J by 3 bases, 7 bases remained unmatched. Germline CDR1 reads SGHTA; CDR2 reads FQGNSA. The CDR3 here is CASSSTGFRTDTQYF. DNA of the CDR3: TGTGCCAGCAGCTCGACAGGGTTTCGTACAGATACGCAGTATTTT.

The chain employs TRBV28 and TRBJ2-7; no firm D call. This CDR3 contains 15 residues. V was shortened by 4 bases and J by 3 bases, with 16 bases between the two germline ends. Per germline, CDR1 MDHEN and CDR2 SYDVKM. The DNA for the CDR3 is TGTGCCAGCAGTTCCCCCTCGCTAGGAGACTACGAGCAGTACTTC. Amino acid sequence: CASSSPSLGDYEQYF.

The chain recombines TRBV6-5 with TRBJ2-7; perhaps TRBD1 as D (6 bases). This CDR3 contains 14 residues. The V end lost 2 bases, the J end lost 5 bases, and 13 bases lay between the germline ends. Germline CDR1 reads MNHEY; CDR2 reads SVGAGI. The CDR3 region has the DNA TGTGCCAGCAGTTACGAAGGGGGTTGGAACGAGCAGTACTTC. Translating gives CASSYEGGWNEQYF.

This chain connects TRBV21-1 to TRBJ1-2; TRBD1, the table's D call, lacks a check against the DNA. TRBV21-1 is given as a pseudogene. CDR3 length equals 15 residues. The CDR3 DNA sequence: TGTGCCAGCAGCACCCCGGGACAGGGGAGGAATGGCTACACCTTC. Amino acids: CASSTPGQGRNGYTF.

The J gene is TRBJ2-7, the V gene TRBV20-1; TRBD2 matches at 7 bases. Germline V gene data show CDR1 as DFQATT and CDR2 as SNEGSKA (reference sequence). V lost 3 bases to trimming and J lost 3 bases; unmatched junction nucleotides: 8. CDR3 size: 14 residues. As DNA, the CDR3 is TGCAGTGCTAGTCTGGCGGGACTACTCTACGAGCAGTACTTC. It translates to CSASLAGLLYEQYF.

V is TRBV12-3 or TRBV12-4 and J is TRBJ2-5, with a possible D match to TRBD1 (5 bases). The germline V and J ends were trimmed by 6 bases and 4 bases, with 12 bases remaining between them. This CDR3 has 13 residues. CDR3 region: CASREGAVETQYF. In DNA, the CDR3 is TGTGCCAGCAGGGAAGGGGCCGTAGAGACCCAGTACTTC.

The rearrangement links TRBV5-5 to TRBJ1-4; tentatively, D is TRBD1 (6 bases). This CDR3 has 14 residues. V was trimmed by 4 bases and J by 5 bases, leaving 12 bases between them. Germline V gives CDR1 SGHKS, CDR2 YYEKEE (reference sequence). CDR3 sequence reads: CASSPGGPNEKLFF. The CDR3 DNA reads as TGTGCCAGCAGCCCCGGGGGGCCCAATGAAAAACTGTTTTTT.

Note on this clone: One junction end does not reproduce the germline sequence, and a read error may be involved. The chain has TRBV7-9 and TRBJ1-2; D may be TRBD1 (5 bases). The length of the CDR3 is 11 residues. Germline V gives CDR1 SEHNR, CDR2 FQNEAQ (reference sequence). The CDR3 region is CASSLPQRTHF. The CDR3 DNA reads TGTGCCAGCAGCTTACCCCAAAGGACACACTTC.